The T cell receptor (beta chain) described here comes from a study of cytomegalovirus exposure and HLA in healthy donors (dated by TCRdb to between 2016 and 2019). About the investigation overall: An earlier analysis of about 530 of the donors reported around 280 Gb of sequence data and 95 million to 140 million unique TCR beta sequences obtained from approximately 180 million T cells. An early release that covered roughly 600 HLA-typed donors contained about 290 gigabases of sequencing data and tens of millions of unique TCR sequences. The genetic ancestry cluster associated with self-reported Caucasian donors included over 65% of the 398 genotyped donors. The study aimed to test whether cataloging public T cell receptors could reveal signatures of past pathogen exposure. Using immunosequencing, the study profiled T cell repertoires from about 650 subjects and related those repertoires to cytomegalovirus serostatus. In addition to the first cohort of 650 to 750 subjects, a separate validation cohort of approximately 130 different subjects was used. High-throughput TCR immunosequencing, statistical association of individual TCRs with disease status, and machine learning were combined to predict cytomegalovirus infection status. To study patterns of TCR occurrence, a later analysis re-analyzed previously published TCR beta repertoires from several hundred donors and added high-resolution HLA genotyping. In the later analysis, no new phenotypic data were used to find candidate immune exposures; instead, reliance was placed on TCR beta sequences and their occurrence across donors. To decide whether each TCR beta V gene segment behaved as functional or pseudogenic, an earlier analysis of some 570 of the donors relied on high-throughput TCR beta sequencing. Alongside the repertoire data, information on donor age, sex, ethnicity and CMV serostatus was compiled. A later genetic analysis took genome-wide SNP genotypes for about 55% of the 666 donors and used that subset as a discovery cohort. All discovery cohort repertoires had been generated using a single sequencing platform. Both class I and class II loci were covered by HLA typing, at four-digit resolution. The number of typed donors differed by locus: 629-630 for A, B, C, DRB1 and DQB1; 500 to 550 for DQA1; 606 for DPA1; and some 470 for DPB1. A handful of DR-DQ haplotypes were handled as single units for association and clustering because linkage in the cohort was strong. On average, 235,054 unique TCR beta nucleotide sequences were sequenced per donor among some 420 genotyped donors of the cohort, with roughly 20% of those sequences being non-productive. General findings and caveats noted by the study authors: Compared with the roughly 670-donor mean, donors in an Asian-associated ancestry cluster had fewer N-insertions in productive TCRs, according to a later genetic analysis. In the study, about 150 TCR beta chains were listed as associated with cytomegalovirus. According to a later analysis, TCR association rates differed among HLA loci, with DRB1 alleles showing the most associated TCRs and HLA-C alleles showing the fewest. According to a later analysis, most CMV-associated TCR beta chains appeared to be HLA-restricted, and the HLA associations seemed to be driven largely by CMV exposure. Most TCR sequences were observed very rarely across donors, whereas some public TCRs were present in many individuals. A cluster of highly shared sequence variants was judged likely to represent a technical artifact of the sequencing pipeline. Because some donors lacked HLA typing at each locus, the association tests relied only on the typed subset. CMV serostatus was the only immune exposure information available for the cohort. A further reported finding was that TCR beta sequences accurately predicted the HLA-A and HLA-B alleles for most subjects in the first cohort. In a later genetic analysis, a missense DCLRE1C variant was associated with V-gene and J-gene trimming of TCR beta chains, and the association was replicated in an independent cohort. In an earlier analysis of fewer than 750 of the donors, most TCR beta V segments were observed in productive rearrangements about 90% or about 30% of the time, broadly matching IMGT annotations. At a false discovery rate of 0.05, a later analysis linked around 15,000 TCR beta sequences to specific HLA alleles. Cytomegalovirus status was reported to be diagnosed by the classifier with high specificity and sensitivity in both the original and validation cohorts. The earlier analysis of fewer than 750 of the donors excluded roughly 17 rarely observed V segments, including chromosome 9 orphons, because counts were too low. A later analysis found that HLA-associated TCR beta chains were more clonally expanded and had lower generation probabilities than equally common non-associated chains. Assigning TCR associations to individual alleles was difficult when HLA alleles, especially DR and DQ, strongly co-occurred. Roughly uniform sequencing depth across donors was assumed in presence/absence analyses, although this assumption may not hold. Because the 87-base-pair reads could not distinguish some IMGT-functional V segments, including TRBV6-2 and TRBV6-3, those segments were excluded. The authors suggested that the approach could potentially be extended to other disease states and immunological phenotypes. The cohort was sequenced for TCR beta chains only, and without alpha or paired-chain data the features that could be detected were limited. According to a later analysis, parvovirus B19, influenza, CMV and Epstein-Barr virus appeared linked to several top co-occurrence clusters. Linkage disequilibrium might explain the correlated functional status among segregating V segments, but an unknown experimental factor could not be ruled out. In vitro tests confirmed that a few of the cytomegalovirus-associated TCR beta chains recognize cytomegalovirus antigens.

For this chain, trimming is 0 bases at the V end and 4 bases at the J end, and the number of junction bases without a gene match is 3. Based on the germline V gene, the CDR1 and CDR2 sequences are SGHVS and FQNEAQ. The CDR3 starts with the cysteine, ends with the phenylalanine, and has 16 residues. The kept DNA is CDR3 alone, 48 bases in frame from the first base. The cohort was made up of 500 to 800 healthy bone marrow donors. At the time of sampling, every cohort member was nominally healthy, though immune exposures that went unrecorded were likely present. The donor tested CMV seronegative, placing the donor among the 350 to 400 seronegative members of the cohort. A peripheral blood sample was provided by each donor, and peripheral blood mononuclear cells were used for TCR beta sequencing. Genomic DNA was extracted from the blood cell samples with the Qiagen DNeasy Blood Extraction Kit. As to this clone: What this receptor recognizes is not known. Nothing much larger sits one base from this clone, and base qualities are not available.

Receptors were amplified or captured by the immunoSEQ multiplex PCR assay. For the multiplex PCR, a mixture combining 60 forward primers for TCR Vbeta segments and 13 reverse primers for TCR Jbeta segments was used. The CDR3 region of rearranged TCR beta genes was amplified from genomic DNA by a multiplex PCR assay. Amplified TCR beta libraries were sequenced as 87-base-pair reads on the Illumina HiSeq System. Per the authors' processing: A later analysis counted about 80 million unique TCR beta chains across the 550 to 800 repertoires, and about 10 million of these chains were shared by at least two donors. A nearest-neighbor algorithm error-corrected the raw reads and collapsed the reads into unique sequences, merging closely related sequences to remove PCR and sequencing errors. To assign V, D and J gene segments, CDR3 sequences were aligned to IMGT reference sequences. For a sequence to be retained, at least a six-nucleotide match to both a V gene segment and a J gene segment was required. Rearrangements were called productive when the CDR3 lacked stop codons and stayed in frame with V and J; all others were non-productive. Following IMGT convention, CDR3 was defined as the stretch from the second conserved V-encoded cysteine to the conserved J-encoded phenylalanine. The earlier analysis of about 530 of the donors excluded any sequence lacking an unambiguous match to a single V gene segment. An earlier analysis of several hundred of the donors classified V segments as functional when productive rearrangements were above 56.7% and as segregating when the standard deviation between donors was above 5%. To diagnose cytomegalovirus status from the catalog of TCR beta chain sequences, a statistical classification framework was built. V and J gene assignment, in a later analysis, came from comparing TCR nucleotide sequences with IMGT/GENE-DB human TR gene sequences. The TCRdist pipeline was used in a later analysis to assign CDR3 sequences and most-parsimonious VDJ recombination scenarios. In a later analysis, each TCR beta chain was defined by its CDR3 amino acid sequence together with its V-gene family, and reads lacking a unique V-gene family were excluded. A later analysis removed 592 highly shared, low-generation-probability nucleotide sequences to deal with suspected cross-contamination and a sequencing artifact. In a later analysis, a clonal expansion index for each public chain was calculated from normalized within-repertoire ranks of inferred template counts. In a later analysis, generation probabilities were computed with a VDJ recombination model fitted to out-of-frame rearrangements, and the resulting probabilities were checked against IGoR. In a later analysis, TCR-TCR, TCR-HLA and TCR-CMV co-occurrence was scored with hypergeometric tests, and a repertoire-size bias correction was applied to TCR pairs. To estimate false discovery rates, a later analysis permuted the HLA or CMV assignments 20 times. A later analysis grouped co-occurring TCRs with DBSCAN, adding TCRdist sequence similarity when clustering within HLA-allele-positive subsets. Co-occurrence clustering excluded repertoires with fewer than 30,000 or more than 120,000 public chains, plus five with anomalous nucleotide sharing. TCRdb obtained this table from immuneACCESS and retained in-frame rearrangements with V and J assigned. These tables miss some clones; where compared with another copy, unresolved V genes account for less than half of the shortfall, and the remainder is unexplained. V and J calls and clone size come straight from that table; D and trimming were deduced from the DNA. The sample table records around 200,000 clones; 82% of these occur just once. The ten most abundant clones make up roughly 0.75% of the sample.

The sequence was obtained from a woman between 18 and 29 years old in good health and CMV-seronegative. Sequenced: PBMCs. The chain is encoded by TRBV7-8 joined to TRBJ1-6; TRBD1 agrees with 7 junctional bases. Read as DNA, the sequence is TGTGCCAGCAGCTTAGCAAGGGACAGTTATAATTCACCCCTCCACTTT. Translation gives CASSLARDSYNSPLHF. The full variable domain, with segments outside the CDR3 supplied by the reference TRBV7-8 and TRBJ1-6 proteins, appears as GAGVSQSPRYKVAKRGQDVALRCDPISGHVSLFWYQQALGQGPEFLTYFQNEAQLDKSGLPSDRFFAERPEGSVSTLKIQRTQQEDSAVYLCASSLARDSYNSPLHFGNGTRLTVT.